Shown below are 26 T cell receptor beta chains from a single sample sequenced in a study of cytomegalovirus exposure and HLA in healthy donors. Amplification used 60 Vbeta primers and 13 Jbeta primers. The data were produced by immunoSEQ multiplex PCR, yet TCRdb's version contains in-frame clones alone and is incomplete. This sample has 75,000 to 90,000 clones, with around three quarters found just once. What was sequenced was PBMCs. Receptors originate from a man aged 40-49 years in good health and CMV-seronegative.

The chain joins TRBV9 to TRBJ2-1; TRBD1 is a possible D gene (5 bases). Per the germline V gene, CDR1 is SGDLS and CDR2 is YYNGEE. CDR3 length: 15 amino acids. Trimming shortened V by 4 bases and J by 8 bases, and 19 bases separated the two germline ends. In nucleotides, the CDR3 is TGTGCCAGCAGCCCAGGACCGAGCCCAGGGCATGAGCAGTTCTTC. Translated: CASSPGPSPGHEQFF.

Written as DNA, the CDR3 is TGTGCCAGCAGTCTTGGGGACAGTTCCGGAAACACCATATATTTT. This translates into CASSLGDSSGNTIYF. The rearrangement uses TRBV2 and TRBJ1-3, with 7 bases aligning to TRBD1. Per germline, CDR1 SNHLY and CDR2 FYNNEI. The CDR3 sequence is 15 residues long. V was clipped by 5 bases and J by 4 bases; unmatched bases: 8.

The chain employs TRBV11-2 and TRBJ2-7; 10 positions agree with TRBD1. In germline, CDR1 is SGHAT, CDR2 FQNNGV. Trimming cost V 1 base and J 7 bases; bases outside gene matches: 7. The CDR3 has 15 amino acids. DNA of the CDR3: TGTGCCAGCAGCTTAGGGACAGGGGGATTAGGGGAGCAGTACTTC. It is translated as CASSLGTGGLGEQYF.

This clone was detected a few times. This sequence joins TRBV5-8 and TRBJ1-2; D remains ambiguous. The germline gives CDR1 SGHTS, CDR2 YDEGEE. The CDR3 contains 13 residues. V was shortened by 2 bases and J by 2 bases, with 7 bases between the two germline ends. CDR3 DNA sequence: TGTGCCAGCAGCTTTCCCCAAAACTATGGCTACACCTTC. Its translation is CASSFPQNYGYTF.

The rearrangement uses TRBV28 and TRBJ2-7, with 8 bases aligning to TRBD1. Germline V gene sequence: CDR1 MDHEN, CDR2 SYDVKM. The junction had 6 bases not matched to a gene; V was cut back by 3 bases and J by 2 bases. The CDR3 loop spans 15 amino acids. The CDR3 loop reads CASSFIGQGTYEQYF. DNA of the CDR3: TGTGCCAGCAGTTTTATTGGACAGGGAACCTACGAGCAGTACTTC.

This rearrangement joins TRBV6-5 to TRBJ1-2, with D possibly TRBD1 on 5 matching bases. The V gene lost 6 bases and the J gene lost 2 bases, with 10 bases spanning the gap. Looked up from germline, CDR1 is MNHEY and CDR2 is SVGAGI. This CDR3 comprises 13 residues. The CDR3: CASRRSGNYGYTF. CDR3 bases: TGTGCCAGCAGAAGATCAGGGAACTATGGCTACACCTTC.

CDR3 protein: CASYHDRGTGYTF. The CDR3 nucleotides read TGTGCCAGCTACCACGACAGGGGTACTGGCTACACCTTC. The chain combines TRBV6-6 with TRBJ1-2; 8 bases are shared with TRBD1. Germline CDR1 reads MNHNY; CDR2 reads SVGAGI (reference sequence). The CDR3 sequence is 13 residues long. After removal of 8 bases from V and 7 bases from J, the junction contained 9 bases not matched to a gene.

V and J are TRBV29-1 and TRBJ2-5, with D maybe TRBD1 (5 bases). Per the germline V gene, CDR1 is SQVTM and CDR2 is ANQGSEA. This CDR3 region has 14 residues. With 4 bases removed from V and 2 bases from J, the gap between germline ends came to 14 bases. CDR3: CSVVRGQGQETQYF. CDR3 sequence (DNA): TGCAGCGTTGTAAGGGGCCAGGGACAAGAGACCCAGTACTTC.

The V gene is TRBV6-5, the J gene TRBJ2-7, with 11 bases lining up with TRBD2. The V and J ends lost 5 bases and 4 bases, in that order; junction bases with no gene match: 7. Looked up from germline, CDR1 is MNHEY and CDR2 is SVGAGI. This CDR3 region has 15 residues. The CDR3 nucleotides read TGTGCCAGCAGTAAGCCGGGACTAGCGGCGTACGAGCAGTACTTC. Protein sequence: CASSKPGLAAYEQYF.

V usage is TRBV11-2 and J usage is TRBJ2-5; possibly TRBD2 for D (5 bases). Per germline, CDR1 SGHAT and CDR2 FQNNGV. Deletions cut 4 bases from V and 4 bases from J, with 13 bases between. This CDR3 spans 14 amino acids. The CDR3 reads CASSSRLGRETQYF. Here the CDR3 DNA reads TGTGCCAGCAGCTCACGCCTAGGGAGAGAGACCCAGTACTTC.

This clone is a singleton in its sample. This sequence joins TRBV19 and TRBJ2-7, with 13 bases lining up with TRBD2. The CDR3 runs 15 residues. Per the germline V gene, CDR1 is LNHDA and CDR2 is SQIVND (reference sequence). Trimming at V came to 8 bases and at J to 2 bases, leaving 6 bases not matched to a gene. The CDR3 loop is CASRGLAGETYEQYF. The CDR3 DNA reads TGTGCCAGTCGCGGACTAGCGGGAGAGACCTACGAGCAGTACTTC. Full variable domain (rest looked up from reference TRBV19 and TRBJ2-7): DGGITQSPKYLFRKEGQNVTLSCEQNLNHDAMYWYRQDPGQGLRLIYYSQIVNDFQKGDIAEGYSVSREKKESFPLTVTSAQKNPTAFYLCASRGLAGETYEQYFGPGTRLTVT.

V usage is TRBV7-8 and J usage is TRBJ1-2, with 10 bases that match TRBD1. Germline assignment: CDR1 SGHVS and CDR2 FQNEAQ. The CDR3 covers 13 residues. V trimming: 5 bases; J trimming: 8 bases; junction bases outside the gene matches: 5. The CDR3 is CASSRDRGRGYTF. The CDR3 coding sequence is TGTGCCAGCAGCCGAGACAGGGGGCGAGGCTACACCTTC. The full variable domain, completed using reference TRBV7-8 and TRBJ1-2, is GAGVSQSPRYKVAKRGQDVALRCDPISGHVSLFWYQQALGQGPEFLTYFQNEAQLDKSGLPSDRFFAERPEGSVSTLKIQRTQQEDSAVYLCASSRDRGRGYTFGSGTRLTVV.

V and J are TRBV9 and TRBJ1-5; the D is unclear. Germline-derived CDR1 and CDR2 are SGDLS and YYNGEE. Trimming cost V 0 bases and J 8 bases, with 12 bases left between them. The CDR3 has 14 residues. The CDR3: CASSVAPVSKPQHF. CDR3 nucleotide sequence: TGTGCCAGCAGCGTAGCTCCGGTTTCGAAGCCCCAGCATTTT.

In DNA, the CDR3 is TGTGCCAGCACAAGGGGCAGGGACTATGGCTACACCTTC. This encodes CASTRGRDYGYTF. The chain combines TRBV2 with TRBJ1-2; D may be TRBD1 (5 bases). Trimming pared 7 bases from V and 3 bases from J, leaving 12 bases between. Germline CDR1 and CDR2: SNHLY and FYNNEI. CDR3 length: 13 amino acids. The full variable domain, rest sourced from reference TRBV2 and TRBJ1-2, is EPEVTQTPSHQVTQMGQEVILRCVPISNHLYFYWYRQILGQKVEFLVSFYNNEISEKSEIFDDQFSVERPDGSNFTLKIRSTKLEDSAMYFCASTRGRDYGYTFGSGTRLTVV.

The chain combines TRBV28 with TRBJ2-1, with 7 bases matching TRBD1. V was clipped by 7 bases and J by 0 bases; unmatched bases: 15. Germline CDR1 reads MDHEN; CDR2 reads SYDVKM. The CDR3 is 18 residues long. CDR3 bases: TGTGCCAGCACCATCGACAGGGTACGGTCTAACTCCTACAATGAGCAGTTCTTC. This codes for CASTIDRVRSNSYNEQFF. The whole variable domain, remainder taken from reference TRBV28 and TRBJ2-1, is DVKVTQSSRYLVKRTGEKVFLECVQDMDHENMFWYRQDPGLGLRLIYFSYDVKMKEKGDIPEGYSVSREKKERFSLILESASTNQTSMYLCASTIDRVRSNSYNEQFFGPGTRLTVL.

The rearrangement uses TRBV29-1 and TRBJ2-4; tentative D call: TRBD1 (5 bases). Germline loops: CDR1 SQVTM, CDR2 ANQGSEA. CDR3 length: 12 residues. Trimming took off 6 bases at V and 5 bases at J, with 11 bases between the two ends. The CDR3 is CSVEPTENIQYF. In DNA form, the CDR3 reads TGCAGCGTAGAACCGACAGAAAACATTCAGTACTTC.

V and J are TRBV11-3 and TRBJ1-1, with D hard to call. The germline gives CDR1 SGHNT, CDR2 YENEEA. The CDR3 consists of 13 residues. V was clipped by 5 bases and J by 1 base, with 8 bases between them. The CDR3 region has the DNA TGTGCCAGCAGCCCACATTCGAACACTGAAGCTTTCTTT. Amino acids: CASSPHSNTEAFF.

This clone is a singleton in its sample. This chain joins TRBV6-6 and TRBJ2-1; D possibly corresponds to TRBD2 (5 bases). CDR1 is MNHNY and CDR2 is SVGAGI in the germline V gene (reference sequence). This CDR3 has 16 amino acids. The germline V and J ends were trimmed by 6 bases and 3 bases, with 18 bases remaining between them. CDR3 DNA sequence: TGTGCCAGCAGACACTCAAGCGGAAATTACTACAATGAGCAGTTCTTC. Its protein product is CASRHSSGNYYNEQFF.

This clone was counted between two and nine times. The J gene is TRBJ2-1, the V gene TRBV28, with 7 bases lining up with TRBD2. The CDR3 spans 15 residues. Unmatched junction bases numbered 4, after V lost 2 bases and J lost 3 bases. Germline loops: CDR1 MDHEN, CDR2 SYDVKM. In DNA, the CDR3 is TGTGCCAGCAGTTTAGGACTAGAGCTCTACAATGAGCAGTTCTTC. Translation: CASSLGLELYNEQFF.

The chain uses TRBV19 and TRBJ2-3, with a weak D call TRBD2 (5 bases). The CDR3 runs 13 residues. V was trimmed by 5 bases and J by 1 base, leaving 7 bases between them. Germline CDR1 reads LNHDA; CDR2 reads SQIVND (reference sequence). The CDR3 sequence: CASSSGGTDTQYF. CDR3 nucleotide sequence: TGTGCCAGTAGTTCCGGGGGCACAGATACGCAGTATTTT.

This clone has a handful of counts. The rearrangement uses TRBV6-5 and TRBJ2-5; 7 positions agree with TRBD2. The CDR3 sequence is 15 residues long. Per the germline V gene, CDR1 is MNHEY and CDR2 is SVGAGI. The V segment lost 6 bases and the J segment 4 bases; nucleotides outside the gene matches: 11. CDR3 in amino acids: CASSRWGEGRETQYF. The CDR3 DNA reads TGTGCCAGCAGCCGCTGGGGGGAGGGCCGAGAGACCCAGTACTTC.

The CDR3 spells CASSLGTGGPYEQYF. CDR3 sequence (DNA): TGCGCCAGCAGCTTGGGGACAGGGGGTCCCTACGAGCAGTACTTC. The rearrangement uses TRBV5-1 and TRBJ2-7; TRBD1 aligns across 10 bases. V gave up 0 bases and J gave up 2 bases; unmatched junction bases: 2. This CDR3 is built from 15 residues. CDR1 is SGHRS, CDR2 YFSETQ, per germline.

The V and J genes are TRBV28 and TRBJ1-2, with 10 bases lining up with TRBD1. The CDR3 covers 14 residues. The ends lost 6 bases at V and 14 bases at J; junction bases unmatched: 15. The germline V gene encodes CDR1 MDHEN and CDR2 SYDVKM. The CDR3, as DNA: TGTGCCAGCAGCCCCGCCGGGACAGGGGCCTTATTTACCTTC. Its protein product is CASSPAGTGALFTF.

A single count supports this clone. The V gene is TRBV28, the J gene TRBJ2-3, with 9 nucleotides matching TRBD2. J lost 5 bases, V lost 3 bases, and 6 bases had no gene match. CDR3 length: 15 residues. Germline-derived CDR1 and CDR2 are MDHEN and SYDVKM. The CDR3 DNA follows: TGTGCCAGCAGTTTGTCCGGACTAGCGCTAGATACGCAGTATTTT. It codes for CASSLSGLALDTQYF. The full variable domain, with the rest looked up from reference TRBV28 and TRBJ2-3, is DVKVTQSSRYLVKRTGEKVFLECVQDMDHENMFWYRQDPGLGLRLIYFSYDVKMKEKGDIPEGYSVSREKKERFSLILESASTNQTSMYLCASSLSGLALDTQYFGPGTRLTVL.

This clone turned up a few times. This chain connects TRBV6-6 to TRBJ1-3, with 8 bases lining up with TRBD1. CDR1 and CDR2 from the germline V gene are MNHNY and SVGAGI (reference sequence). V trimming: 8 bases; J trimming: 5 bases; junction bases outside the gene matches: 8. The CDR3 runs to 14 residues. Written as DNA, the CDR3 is TGTGCCAGCGTGGACAGGGCTTTCAGAAACACCATATATTTT. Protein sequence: CASVDRAFRNTIYF.

The DNA for the CDR3 is TGTGCCAGCAGTTACTATGGGACAGGGGTGGAGACCCAGTACTTC. Translation: CASSYYGTGVETQYF. V gene TRBV6-5 combines with J gene TRBJ2-5, with 10 nucleotides matching TRBD1. Germline values: CDR1 MNHEY, CDR2 SVGAGI. J gave up 5 bases and V 1 base, and 4 bases lay outside the gene matches. The CDR3 runs to 15 residues.